The entry below describes one T cell receptor (beta chain). What it binds is unknown. One end of the junction is discordant with germline, which a read error may explain. Germline V CDR1 and CDR2: SNHLY, FYNNEI. CDR3 size: 16 residues. This sample was taken from a study of blood T cells in healthy people across ages. Each donor was a healthy Caucasian individual from Russia, aged about 6 to 100. Collection of around 10 milliliters of peripheral blood was performed for each donor. Study-wide findings and caveats: Per million T cells, the diversity of TCR beta decreased roughly linearly as age advanced.

Primed by a sample-barcoded 5' primer and a J-beta primer mix, a second PCR proceeded for about 7 to 11 cycles. With 12 random nucleotides, a template-switch adaptor tagged each individual cDNA molecule. TCRdb called the 5' RACE reads again in MiXCR, with one record for every CDR3 protein. Found here are about 640,000 distinct CDR3 sequences, 40% to 45% of them singletons; the top ten hold 30%. The receptor was derived from a man of 80 years or more in good health. V and J are TRBV2 and TRBJ2-1, with 7 positions matching TRBD2. What was sequenced was blood. CDR3 DNA: TGTGCCAGCAGTGAAGTGGGGGGGAGCTCCTACAATGAGCGGTTCTTC. Its protein is CASSEVGGSSYNERFF.